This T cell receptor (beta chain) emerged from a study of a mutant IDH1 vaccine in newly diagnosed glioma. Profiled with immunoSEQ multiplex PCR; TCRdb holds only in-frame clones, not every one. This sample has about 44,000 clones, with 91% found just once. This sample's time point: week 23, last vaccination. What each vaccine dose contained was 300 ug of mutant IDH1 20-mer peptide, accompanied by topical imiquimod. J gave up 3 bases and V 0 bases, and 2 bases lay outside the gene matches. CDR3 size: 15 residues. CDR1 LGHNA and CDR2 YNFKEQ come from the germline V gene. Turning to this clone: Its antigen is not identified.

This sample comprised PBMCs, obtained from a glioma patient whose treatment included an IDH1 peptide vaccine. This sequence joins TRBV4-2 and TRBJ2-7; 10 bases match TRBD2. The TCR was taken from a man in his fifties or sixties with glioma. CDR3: CASSQELAGVYEQYF. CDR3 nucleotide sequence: TGTGCCAGCAGCCAAGAGCTAGCGGGGGTCTACGAGCAGTACTTC.